These 2 T cell receptor beta chains were all obtained from the same sample, sequenced in a study of regulatory T cells in long-lasting Graves disease. HTBI primers from iRepertoire and Arm-PCR of CDR3 regions yielded the TCR beta libraries. From the multiplex PCR reads, TCRdb called clonotypes with MiXCR, one entry per CDR3 protein. This table holds approximately 470,000 distinct CDR3 sequences, less than 25% found once. Stated time point: persistent/refractory GD, antithyroid drugs over 5 years with positive TRAb. From RNA extracted from PBMCs, the TCR library was made. This specimen consisted of peripheral blood mononuclear cells (PBMCs), obtained when the disease was refractory, from a patient treated with antithyroid drugs. All receptors derive from a female donor with Graves disease.

V and J are TRBV6-1 and TRBJ2-5; D is unresolved. The CDR3 runs 13 residues. Deletions cut 6 bases from V and 4 bases from J, with 12 bases between. The germline gives CDR1 MNHNS, CDR2 SASEGT. This CDR3 reads CASSPPRRETQYF. The CDR3, as DNA: TGTGCCAGCAGCCCCCCCCGCCGAGAGACCCAGTACTTC.

This clonotype was counted at least ten times. The chain joins TRBV2 to TRBJ1-5, with unresolved D. This CDR3 has 13 residues. V was pared by 4 bases and J by 6 bases, with 10 bases between. Germline values: CDR1 SNHLY, CDR2 FYNNEI. The CDR3 DNA reads as TGTGCCAGCAGTGTCTTAGGGTTTCAGCCCCAGCATTTT. It codes for CASSVLGFQPQHF.